These 4 T cell receptor beta chains share one sample of origin, sequenced in a study of low-dose radiotherapy and immunotherapy resistance in tumors. First-strand cDNA relied on TRAV- and TRBV-specific primers spanning alpha and beta chains. TCR amplification involved about 19 PCR cycles with a constant-region primer and V-primer adapter. TCRdb itself ran the reads through MiXCR, one entry per CDR3 protein. The table has roughly 15,000 distinct CDR3 sequences, 70% to 80% seen once; the top ten hold 4% to 5.5%. These receptors originate from a human donor with advanced metastatic prostate, ovarian, gallbladder or colorectal cancer (not recorded which). This table probably holds off-target reads from a library built for another chain.

This chain links TRBV6-6 with TRBJ1-5, with TRBD1 identical over 7 bases. The CDR3 is 14 residues long. The germline gives CDR1 MNHNY, CDR2 SVGAGI (reference sequence). With V trimmed by 5 bases and J by 5 bases, 6 bases remained unmatched. The CDR3 DNA reads as TGTGCCAGCAGTCGCACAGGGGAGTATCAGCCCCAGCATTTT. Its protein product is CASSRTGEYQPQHF.

This rearrangement joins TRBV18 to TRBJ1-2, with D maybe TRBD1 (6 bases). The germline gives CDR1 KGHSH, CDR2 LQKENI. Trimming took off 8 bases at V and 5 bases at J, with 18 bases between the two ends. The CDR3 is made up of 14 amino acids. The CDR3 protein is CASPDTTGRYGYTF. The CDR3 bases are TGTGCCAGCCCGGACACGACAGGACGATATGGCTACACCTTC.

The rearrangement joins TRBV7-2 to TRBJ2-2; D is undetermined. Trimming removed 2 bases at V and 6 bases at J, with 7 bases between. The CDR3 is made up of 13 amino acids. Per germline, CDR1 SGHTA and CDR2 FQGNSA. CDR3 DNA sequence: TGTGCCAGCAGCTTATTAAGGTCCGGGGAGCTGTTTTTT. The encoded protein is CASSLLRSGELFF.

This clonotype was counted a single time. The chain carries TRBV12-3 or TRBV12-4 and TRBJ1-4; D is unclear. Trimming removed 3 bases at V and 5 bases at J, with 4 bases between. The CDR3 consists of 12 residues. CDR3 sequence reads: CASSLSNEKLFF. The CDR3 region has the DNA TGTGCCAGCAGTTTGTCAAATGAAAAACTGTTTTTT.